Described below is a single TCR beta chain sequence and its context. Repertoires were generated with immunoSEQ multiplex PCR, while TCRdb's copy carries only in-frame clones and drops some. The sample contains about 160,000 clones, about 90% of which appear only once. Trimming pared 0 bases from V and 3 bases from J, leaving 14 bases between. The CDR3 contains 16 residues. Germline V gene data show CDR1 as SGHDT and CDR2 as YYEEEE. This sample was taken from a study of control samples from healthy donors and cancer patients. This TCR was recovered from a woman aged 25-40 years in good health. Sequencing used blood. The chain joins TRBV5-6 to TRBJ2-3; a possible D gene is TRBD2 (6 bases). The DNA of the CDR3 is TGTGCCAGCAGCTTGGCCCCCGGGGGTCGAACAGATACGCAGTATTTT. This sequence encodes CASSLAPGGRTDTQYF.